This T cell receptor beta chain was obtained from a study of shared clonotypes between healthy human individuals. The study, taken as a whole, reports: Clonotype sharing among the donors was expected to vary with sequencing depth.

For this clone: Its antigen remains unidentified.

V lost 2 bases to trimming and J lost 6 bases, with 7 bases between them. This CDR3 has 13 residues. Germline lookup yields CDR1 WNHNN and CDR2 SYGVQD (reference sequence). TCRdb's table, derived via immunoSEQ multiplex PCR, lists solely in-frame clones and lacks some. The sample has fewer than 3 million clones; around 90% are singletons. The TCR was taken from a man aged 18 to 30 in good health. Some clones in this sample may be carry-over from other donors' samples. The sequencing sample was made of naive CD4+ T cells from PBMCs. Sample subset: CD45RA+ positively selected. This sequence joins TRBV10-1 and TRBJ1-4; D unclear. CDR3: CASSETRDEKLFF. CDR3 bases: TGCGCCAGCAGTGAGACGCGTGATGAAAAACTGTTTTTT.